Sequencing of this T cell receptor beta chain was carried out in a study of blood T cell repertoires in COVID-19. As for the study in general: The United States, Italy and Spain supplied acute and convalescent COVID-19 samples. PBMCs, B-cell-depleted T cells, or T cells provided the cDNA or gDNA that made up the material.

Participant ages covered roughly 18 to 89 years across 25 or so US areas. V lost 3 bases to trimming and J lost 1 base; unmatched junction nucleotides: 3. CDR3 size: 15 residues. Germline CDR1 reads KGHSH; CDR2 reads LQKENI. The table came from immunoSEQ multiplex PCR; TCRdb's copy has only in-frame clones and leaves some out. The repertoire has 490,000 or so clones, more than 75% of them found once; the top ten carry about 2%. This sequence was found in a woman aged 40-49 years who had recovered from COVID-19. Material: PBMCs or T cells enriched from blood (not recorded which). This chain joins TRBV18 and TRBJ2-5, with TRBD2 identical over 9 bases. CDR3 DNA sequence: TGTGCCAGCTCACCCCTAGCGGGGACCCAAGAGACCCAGTACTTC. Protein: CASSPLAGTQETQYF.